The 26 T cell receptor beta chains given below trace back to one sample, sequenced in a study of blood T cell repertoires in COVID-19. Sequenced by immunoSEQ multiplex PCR; TCRdb stores in-frame clones only, minus some. Seen here are approximately 240,000 clones, roughly 84% observed once, and the top ten hold 2.9%. Sequencing was performed on peripheral blood. These receptors came from a man aged 45-65 years who had recovered from COVID-19.

The CDR3 sequence is CASSLQGSTPDTQYF. The CDR3 DNA follows: TGCGCCAGCAGCCTACAGGGGAGTACACCCGATACGCAGTATTTT. The V and J genes are TRBV5-1 and TRBJ2-3, with 7 nucleotides matching TRBD1. In germline, CDR1 is SGHRS, CDR2 YFSETQ. There are 15 residues in the CDR3. With V trimmed by 4 bases and J by 6 bases, 11 bases remained unmatched.

V usage is TRBV6-5 and J usage is TRBJ2-5; TRBD2 aligns across 10 bases. Germline V lookup: CDR1 MNHEY, CDR2 SVGAGI. This CDR3 region has 16 residues. V lost 4 bases, J lost 2 bases, and 7 bases stayed unmatched. The CDR3 spells CASSSGLAILQETQYF. The CDR3 region has the DNA TGTGCCAGCAGTTCGGGACTAGCGATACTTCAAGAGACCCAGTACTTC.

This sequence joins TRBV6-1 and TRBJ2-7, with D possibly TRBD1 on 5 matching bases. Trimming stripped 0 bases from V and 6 bases from J, with 15 bases between. The germline V gene has CDR1 MNHNS and CDR2 SASEGT. The CDR3 sequence is 15 residues long. The CDR3 DNA sequence: TGTGCCAGCAGTGAAGCGCTGCAGGGCGGCCGCGAGCAGTACTTC. Protein sequence: CASSEALQGGREQYF.

The J gene is TRBJ2-7, the V gene TRBV7-9; 9 bases agree with TRBD1. The CDR3 extends over 18 amino acids. Trimming cost V 4 bases and J 4 bases; bases outside gene matches: 17. Germline loops: CDR1 SEHNR, CDR2 FQNEAQ (reference sequence). The CDR3 sequence: CASSSSGTGKYGVYEQYF. Written as DNA, the CDR3 is TGTGCCAGCAGCTCCTCCGGGACAGGGAAGTATGGGGTATACGAGCAGTACTTC.

This clone appeared a few times. This rearrangement joins TRBV28 to TRBJ2-7; D perhaps matches TRBD2 (5 bases). CDR1 is MDHEN and CDR2 is SYDVKM in the germline V gene. The CDR3 contains 16 residues. V was pared by 5 bases and J by 5 bases, with 22 bases between. The CDR3 sequence: CASSPLGVGWQNEQYF. The CDR3 DNA sequence: TGTGCCAGCAGTCCCCTGGGAGTCGGATGGCAGAACGAGCAGTACTTC.

This chain joins TRBV19 and TRBJ1-5; the D gene is possibly TRBD1 (5 bases). V was clipped by 5 bases and J by 6 bases, with 14 bases between them. CDR1 LNHDA and CDR2 SQIVND come from the germline V gene (reference sequence). CDR3 length: 14 residues. The CDR3 DNA follows: TGTGCCAGTAGTGATGCAGGGTATGTTCAGCCCCAGCATTTT. Its protein product is CASSDAGYVQPQHF.

The chain recombines TRBV5-4 with TRBJ2-2, with D tentatively TRBD2 (5 bases). V lost 4 bases and J 6 bases, leaving 19 bases between the germline ends. The CDR3 runs to 16 residues. Germline loops: CDR1 SGHNT, CDR2 YYREEE (reference sequence). The CDR3 DNA follows: TGTGCCAGCAGCACCCTAGCAGGCCAGCCTCCCGGGGAGCTGTTTTTT. Translating it yields CASSTLAGQPPGELFF.

The J gene is TRBJ2-1, the V gene TRBV24-1; 7 nucleotides line up with TRBD2. Germline CDR1 reads KGHDR; CDR2 reads SFDVKD. The ends lost 9 bases at V and 9 bases at J; junction bases unmatched: 16. The CDR3 length is 15 residues. The CDR3, as DNA: TGTGCCACCGAAGTCCTATGGGCGGGAGCCAGTGAGCAGTTCTTC. As protein: CATEVLWAGASEQFF.

The genes are TRBV19 and TRBJ2-5, with 9 bases aligning to TRBD2. The trim removed 5 bases at V and 3 bases at J, leaving 25 bases unmatched. Germline V gene sequence: CDR1 LNHDA, CDR2 SQIVND (reference sequence). This CDR3 contains 21 residues. As DNA, the CDR3 is TGTGCCAGTAGTGCCCTAGTAGGGGGGCTAGCGGGATCGCGGGGAGAAGAGACCCAGTACTTC. Its protein product is CASSALVGGLAGSRGEETQYF.

A few counts support this clone. The chain recombines TRBV19 with TRBJ2-7, with D perhaps TRBD1 (5 bases). The CDR3 is 14 residues long. V gave up 4 bases and J gave up 4 bases, with 14 bases separating them. The germline gives CDR1 LNHDA, CDR2 SQIVND (reference sequence). Here the CDR3 reads CASSTLAREYEQYF. Here the CDR3 DNA reads TGTGCCAGTAGTACCTTGGCCAGGGAATACGAGCAGTACTTC.

The V and J genes are TRBV19 and TRBJ2-5, with D tentatively TRBD1 (6 bases). CDR3 size: 15 residues. V was shortened by 5 bases and J by 2 bases, with 15 bases between the two germline ends. The germline V gene has CDR1 LNHDA and CDR2 SQIVND (reference sequence). CDR3 bases: TGTGCCAGTAGTTTTTCCGACAGGCCGCAAGAGACCCAGTACTTC. It translates to CASSFSDRPQETQYF.

The gene calls are TRBV5-1 and TRBJ2-5; TRBD1 matches 10 bases. CDR3 size: 14 residues. Germline V gene sequence: CDR1 SGHRS, CDR2 YFSETQ. V lost 2 bases and J lost 5; bases outside the gene matches: 3. CDR3 nucleotide sequence: TGCGCCAGCAGCTTTGAGACAGGGGGCGAGACCCAGTACTTC. The encoded protein is CASSFETGGETQYF.

This clone was seen more than once but under ten times. This chain joins TRBV28 and TRBJ1-5, with D unclear. Germline V gives CDR1 MDHEN, CDR2 SYDVKM. The CDR3 spans 15 residues. V lost 5 bases to trimming and J lost 6 bases, with 17 bases between them. CDR3 protein: CASSIPDKKVQPQHF. The CDR3 nucleotides are TGTGCCAGCAGTATTCCAGACAAGAAAGTTCAGCCCCAGCATTTT.

This clone was found a few times. The chain links TRBV19 to TRBJ2-3, with D possibly TRBD2 on 6 matching bases. CDR1 and CDR2 (germline): LNHDA, SQIVND (reference sequence). There are 13 residues in the CDR3. V was trimmed by 9 bases and J by 3 bases, leaving 13 bases between them. Here the CDR3 DNA reads TGTGCCAGCCGTCTCGCGGGGACAGATACGCAGTATTTT. Protein product: CASRLAGTDTQYF.

The chain is built from TRBV15 and TRBJ2-3, with 14 nucleotides matching TRBD2. The CDR3 totals 16 residues. CDR1 is LNHNV and CDR2 is YYDKDF in the germline V gene (reference sequence). J was trimmed by 5 bases and V by 1 base; bases with no gene match: 2. CDR3 coding DNA: TGTGCCACCAGCAGAGGACTAGCGGGAGGGGAAGATACGCAGTATTTT. It encodes CATSRGLAGGEDTQYF.

The gene calls are TRBV27 and TRBJ2-7; D is perhaps TRBD1 (5 bases). The CDR3 consists of 14 residues. Deletions cut 4 bases from V and 2 bases from J, with 12 bases between. Per the germline V gene, CDR1 is MNHEY and CDR2 is SMNVEV (reference sequence). The CDR3 region has the DNA TGTGCCAGCAGTTCCTATACAGGTGCCTACGAGCAGTACTTC. Its protein product is CASSSYTGAYEQYF.

This chain links TRBV19 with TRBJ1-5; no reliable D call. The CDR3 spans 16 residues. In germline, CDR1 is LNHDA, CDR2 SQIVND (reference sequence). Trimming cost V 2 bases and J 7 bases, with 18 bases left between them. Here the CDR3 DNA reads TGTGCCAGTAGTATATCAGCGGCCTCATCCAGCCAGCCCCAGCATTTT. Its protein is CASSISAASSSQPQHF.

The chain couples TRBV7-9 to TRBJ2-1; 9 nucleotides line up with TRBD1. The V segment lost 5 bases and the J segment 9 bases; nucleotides outside the gene matches: 8. CDR3 length: 14 amino acids. Germline V gene data show CDR1 as SEHNR and CDR2 as FQNEAQ (reference sequence). The CDR3 bases are TGTGCCAGCAGCCGTACACAGGGGGCCGGTGAGCAGTTCTTC. This codes for CASSRTQGAGEQFF.

The rearrangement uses TRBV28 and TRBJ1-2; 7 bases align to TRBD1. This CDR3 is 11 amino acids long. Germline V CDR1 and CDR2: MDHEN, SYDVKM. Unmatched junction bases numbered 4, after V lost 7 bases and J lost 8 bases. The CDR3 bases are TGTGCCAGCAAACAGGGGTGGGGCTACACCTTC. This gives the protein CASKQGWGYTF.

The rearrangement uses TRBV18 and TRBJ2-7; a possible D gene is TRBD1 (5 bases). V was shortened by 1 base and J by 2 bases, with 12 bases between the two germline ends. The CDR3 totals 15 residues. Per germline, CDR1 KGHSH and CDR2 LQKENI. The CDR3 bases are TGTGCCAGCTCACCACAGGGGCAGGGTCCCTACGAGCAGTACTTC. Amino acids: CASSPQGQGPYEQYF.

The chain combines TRBV2 with TRBJ2-7, with TRBD2 as a possible D gene (6 bases). The CDR3 loop spans 14 amino acids. Germline CDR1 and CDR2: SNHLY and FYNNEI. Trimming cost V 2 bases and J 3 bases, with 11 bases left between them. This CDR3 is CASSEPSVNYEQYF. The CDR3 bases are TGTGCCAGCAGTGAACCTAGCGTCAACTACGAGCAGTACTTC.

Here the CDR3 DNA reads TGTGCCAGCAGAGGGGCATCTAGCGGGAGCCAGCACGAGCAGTACTTC. Its protein product is CASRGASSGSQHEQYF. The V gene is TRBV2, the J gene TRBJ2-7; 10 nucleotides align to TRBD2. After removal of 6 bases from V and 5 bases from J, the junction contained 13 bases not matched to a gene. The CDR3 contains 16 residues. The V gene's germline CDR1 is SNHLY and CDR2 FYNNEI.

V is TRBV9 and J is TRBJ1-2; 7 nucleotides line up with TRBD1. The CDR3 runs 12 residues. The V gene end was trimmed by 3 bases and the J gene end by 8 bases; junction bases not matched to a gene: 4. The V gene's germline CDR1 is SGDLS and CDR2 YYNGEE. CDR3 region: CASSATGWGYTF. The CDR3 DNA sequence: TGTGCCAGCAGCGCGACAGGGTGGGGCTACACCTTC.

The CDR3 spells CACSDGDSYEQYF. The CDR3 DNA is TGTGCCTGTTCCGACGGGGACTCCTACGAGCAGTACTTC. V gene TRBV30 combines with J gene TRBJ2-7; maybe TRBD2 (5 bases). V was cut by 6 bases and J by 0 bases, with 12 bases left in between. The CDR3 loop spans 13 amino acids. CDR1 is GTSNPN, CDR2 SVGIG, per germline (reference sequence).

V is TRBV5-1 and J is TRBJ1-1; D possibly corresponds to TRBD1 (6 bases). The V gene lost 4 bases and the J gene lost 5 bases, with 21 bases spanning the gap. CDR3 size: 16 residues. Germline V gene lookup returns CDR1 SGHRS and CDR2 YFSETQ. The DNA for the CDR3 is TGCGCCAGCAGCACCCAGGGAACAGGGTATCGTACTGAAGCTTTCTTT. Amino acid sequence: CASSTQGTGYRTEAFF. The complete variable domain, with remaining parts taken from reference TRBV5-1 and TRBJ1-1, reads KAGVTQTPRYLIKTRGQQVTLSCSPISGHRSVSWYQQTPGQGLQFLFEYFSETQRNKGNFPGRFSGRQFSNSRSEMNVSTLELGDSALYLCASSTQGTGYRTEAFFGQGTRLTVV.

This clone was counted only a few times. The chain has TRBV5-5 and TRBJ2-7; a possible D gene is TRBD1 (5 bases). V was shortened by 3 bases and J by 4 bases, with 14 bases between the two germline ends. CDR1 is SGHKS, CDR2 YYEKEE, per germline (reference sequence). This CDR3 has 14 residues. The CDR3 sequence: CASSSPYKGYEQYF. The CDR3 DNA reads as TGTGCCAGCAGCTCACCCTATAAGGGGTACGAGCAGTACTTC.